Here is one T cell receptor (beta chain) with its context. What it recognizes is unknown. Using immunoSEQ multiplex PCR, the repertoire was profiled, and TCRdb retains in-frame clones only, with some absent. The top ten clones hold more than 15% of a sample with some 12,000 clones, over 70% of them seen once. These data are taken from a study of T cells in localized non-small cell lung cancer. Whole-study findings and limits: Peak T cell clonality was found in uninvolved adjacent lung, exceeding tumor. As only one tumor region underwent sequencing, heterogeneity remains possible. Higher blood T cell density went with longer overall survival. Among the top 100 tumor clones, a median around 62 appeared in adjacent lung.

The TCR originated in a male donor at least 60 years old with stage I lung adenocarcinoma. The sample in question was peripheral blood, obtained before any cancer treatment.

The CDR3 DNA reads TGTGCCAGCTCACCAATGACGAGGGGGGACACTGAAGCTTTCTTT. Amino acid sequence: CASSPMTRGDTEAFF. The chain carries TRBV18 and TRBJ1-1; D may be TRBD1 (6 bases). The V end was cut by 2 bases, the J end by 3 bases, with 13 bases between. The V gene's germline CDR1 is KGHSH and CDR2 LQKENI. This CDR3 is built from 15 residues.